The clone carrying this TCR beta chain has more than one count but fewer than ten. This sample is part of a study of blood T cell repertoires in COVID-19. Assay: immunoSEQ multiplex PCR; the TCRdb copy retains only in-frame clones and omits some. Of roughly 110,000 clones listed, around 89% were seen once; the top ten hold about 4.8%. The TCR was taken from a woman aged 50 to 60 with acute or convalescent COVID-19. Sequencing was performed on peripheral blood.

CDR3 amino acids: CASSMTVPYEQYF. The CDR3 nucleotides read TGTGCCAGTTCTATGACAGTACCTTACGAGCAGTACTTC. This chain connects TRBV7-9 to TRBJ2-7; a possible D gene is TRBD1 (5 bases). The CDR3 extends over 13 amino acids. Germline values: CDR1 SEHNR, CDR2 FQNEAQ (reference sequence). Trimming stripped 9 bases from V and 4 bases from J, with 16 bases between.